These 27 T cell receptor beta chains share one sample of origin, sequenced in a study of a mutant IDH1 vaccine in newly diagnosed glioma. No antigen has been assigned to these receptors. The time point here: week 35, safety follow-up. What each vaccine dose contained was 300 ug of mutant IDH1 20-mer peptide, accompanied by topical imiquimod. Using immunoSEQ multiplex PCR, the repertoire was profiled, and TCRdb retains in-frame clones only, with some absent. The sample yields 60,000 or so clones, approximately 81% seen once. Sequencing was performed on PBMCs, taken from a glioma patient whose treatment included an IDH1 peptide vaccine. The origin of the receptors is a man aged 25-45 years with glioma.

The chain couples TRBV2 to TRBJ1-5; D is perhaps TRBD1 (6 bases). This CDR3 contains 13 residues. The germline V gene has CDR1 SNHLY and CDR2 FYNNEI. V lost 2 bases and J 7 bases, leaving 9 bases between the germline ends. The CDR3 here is CASSEQGRQPQHF. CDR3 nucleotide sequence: TGTGCCAGCAGTGAACAGGGGCGGCAGCCCCAGCATTTT.

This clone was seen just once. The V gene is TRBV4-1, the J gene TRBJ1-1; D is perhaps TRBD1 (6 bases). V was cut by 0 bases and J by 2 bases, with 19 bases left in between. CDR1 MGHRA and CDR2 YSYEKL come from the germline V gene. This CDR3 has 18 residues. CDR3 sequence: CASSQDLPGVDGNTEAFF. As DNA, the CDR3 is TGCGCCAGCAGCCAAGATCTGCCAGGGGTTGACGGAAACACTGAAGCTTTCTTT.

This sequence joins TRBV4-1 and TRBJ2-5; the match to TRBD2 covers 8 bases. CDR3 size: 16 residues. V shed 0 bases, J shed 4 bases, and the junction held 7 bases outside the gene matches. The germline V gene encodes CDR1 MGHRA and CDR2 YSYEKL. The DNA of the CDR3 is TGCGCCAGCAGCCAAGATCGGGGGGGTCAGGGAGAGACCCAGTACTTC. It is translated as CASSQDRGGQGETQYF.

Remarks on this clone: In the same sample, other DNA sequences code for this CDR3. The CDR3 here is CASSQGAGRLSYGYTF. CDR3 DNA sequence: TGCGCCAGCAGCCAAGGGGCAGGGCGTCTCTCCTATGGCTACACCTTC. The chain uses TRBV4-1 and TRBJ1-2; D might be TRBD1 (5 bases). V was shortened by 1 base and J by 4 bases, with 16 bases between the two germline ends. Per the germline V gene, CDR1 is MGHRA and CDR2 is YSYEKL. The length of the CDR3 is 16 residues.

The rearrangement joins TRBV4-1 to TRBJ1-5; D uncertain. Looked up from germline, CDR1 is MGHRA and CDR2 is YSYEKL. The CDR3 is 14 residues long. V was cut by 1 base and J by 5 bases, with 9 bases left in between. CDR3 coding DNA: TGCGCCAGCAGCCAAGTGGGCAGAGATCAGCCCCAGCATTTT. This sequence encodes CASSQVGRDQPQHF.

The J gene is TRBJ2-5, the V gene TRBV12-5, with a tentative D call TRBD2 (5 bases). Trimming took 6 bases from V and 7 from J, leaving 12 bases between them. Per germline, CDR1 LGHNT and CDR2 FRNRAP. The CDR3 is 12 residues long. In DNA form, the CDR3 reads TGTGCTAGTGGCGGGGAATTCGGGACCCAGTACTTC. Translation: CASGGEFGTQYF.

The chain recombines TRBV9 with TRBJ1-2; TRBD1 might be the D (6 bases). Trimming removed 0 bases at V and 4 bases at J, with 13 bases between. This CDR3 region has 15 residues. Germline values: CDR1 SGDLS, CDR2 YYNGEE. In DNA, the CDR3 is TGTGCCAGCAGCGTAGCGGACAGACAAACCTATGGCTACACCTTC. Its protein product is CASSVADRQTYGYTF.

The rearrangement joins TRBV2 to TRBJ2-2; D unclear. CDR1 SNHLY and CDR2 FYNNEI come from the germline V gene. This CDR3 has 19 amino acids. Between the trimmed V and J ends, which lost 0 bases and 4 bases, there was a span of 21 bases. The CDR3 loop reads CASSEALGVGFPTTGELFF. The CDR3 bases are TGTGCCAGCAGTGAAGCGTTAGGAGTAGGGTTCCCTACCACCGGGGAGCTGTTTTTT.

CDR3 sequence: CASSLADRGPHYGYTF. In DNA form, the CDR3 reads TGTGCCAGCAGCTTGGCAGACAGGGGCCCTCACTATGGCTACACCTTC. The J gene is TRBJ1-2, the V gene TRBV5-6, with 8 bases lining up with TRBD1. J was trimmed by 3 bases and V by 0 bases; bases with no gene match: 7. The germline CDR1 and CDR2 sequences are SGHDT and YYEEEE. The CDR3 is 16 residues long.

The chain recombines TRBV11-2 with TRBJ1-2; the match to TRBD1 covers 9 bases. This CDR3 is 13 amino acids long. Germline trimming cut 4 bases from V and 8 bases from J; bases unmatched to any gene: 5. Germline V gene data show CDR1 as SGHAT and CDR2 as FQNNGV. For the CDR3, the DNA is TGTGCCAGCAGCTCACAGGGGGCGCGGGGCTACACCTTC. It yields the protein CASSSQGARGYTF.

CDR3 sequence: CASSGYQVFDGYTF. Written as DNA, the CDR3 is TGTGCCAGCAGTGGGTACCAGGTGTTTGATGGCTACACCTTC. This chain joins TRBV2 and TRBJ1-2; no firm D call. The CDR3 consists of 14 residues. The germline CDR1 and CDR2 sequences are SNHLY and FYNNEI. The germline V and J ends were trimmed by 4 bases and 6 bases, with 15 bases remaining between them.

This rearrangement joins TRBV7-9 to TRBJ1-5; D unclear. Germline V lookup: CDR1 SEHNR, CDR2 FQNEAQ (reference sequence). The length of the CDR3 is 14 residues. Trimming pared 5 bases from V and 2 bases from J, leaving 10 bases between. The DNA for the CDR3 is TGTGCCAGCAGCCCAGTGGGAGGCAATCAGCCCCAGCATTTT. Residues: CASSPVGGNQPQHF.

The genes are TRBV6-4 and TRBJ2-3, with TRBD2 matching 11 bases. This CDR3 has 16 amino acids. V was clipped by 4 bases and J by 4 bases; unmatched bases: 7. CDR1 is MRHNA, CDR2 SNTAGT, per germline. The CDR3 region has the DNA TGTGCCAGCAGTGGTAGCGGGGGGGCCGGGCCAGATACGCAGTATTTT. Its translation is CASSGSGGAGPDTQYF.

Written as DNA, the CDR3 is TGTGCCACCCGACTCCCAGGGACGGGGAGAGAGCAGTACTTC. It encodes CATRLPGTGREQYF. V gene TRBV11-2 combines with J gene TRBJ2-7; D is perhaps TRBD1 or TRBD2 (5 bases each). The CDR3 sequence is 14 residues long. Per germline, CDR1 SGHAT and CDR2 FQNNGV. V was shortened by 10 bases and J by 7 bases, with 23 bases between the two germline ends.

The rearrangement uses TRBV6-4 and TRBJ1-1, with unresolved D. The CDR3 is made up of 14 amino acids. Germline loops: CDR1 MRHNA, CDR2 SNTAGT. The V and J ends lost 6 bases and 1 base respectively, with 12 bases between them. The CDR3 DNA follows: TGTGCCAGCAGACGCAGGCCCGAGAACACTGAAGCTTTCTTT. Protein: CASRRRPENTEAFF.

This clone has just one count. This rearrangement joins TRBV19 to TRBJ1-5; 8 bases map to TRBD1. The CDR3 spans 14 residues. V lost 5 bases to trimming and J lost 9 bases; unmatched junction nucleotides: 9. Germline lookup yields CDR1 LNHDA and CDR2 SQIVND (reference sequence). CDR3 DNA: TGTGCCAGTAGTGGACAGGGTCTTTATTGGCCCCAGCATTTT. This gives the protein CASSGQGLYWPQHF.

CDR3 sequence: CASSEGRFTEAFF. CDR3 DNA: TGTGCCAGCAGTGAAGGGCGGTTCACTGAAGCTTTCTTT. The chain uses TRBV6-1 and TRBJ1-1; D is undetermined. The CDR3 is 13 residues long. The germline V gene has CDR1 MNHNS and CDR2 SASEGT. V lost 1 base and J 4 bases, leaving 7 bases between the germline ends.

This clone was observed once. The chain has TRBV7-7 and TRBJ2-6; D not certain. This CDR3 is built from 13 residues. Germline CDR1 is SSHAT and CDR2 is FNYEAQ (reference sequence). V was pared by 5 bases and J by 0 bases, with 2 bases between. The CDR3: CASSPSGANVLTF. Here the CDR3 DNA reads TGTGCCAGCAGCCCCTCTGGGGCCAACGTCCTGACTTTC.

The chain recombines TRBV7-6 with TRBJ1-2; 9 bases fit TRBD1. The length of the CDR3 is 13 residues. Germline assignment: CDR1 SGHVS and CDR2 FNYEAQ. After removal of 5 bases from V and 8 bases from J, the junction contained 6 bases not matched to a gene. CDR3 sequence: CASSVQGAQGYTF. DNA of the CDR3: TGTGCCAGCAGCGTACAGGGGGCGCAAGGCTACACCTTC.

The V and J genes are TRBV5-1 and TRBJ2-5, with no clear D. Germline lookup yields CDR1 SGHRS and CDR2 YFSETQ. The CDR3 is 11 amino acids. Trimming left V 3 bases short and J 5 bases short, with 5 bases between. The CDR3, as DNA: TGCGCCAGCAGCTCGCGGGAGACCCAGTACTTC. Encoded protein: CASSSRETQYF.

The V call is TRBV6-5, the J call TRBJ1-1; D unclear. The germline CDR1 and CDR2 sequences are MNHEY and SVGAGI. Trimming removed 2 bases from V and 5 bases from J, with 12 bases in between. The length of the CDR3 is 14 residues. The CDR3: CASSYQTSRTEAFF. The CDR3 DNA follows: TGTGCCAGCAGTTACCAAACCTCTAGGACTGAAGCTTTCTTT.

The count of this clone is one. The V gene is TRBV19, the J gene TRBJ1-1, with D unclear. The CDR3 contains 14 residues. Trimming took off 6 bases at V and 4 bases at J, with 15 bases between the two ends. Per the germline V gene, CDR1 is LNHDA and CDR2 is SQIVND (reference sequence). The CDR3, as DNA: TGTGCCAGTAGGGACCGGGAATCGGGCACTGAAGCTTTCTTT. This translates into CASRDRESGTEAFF.

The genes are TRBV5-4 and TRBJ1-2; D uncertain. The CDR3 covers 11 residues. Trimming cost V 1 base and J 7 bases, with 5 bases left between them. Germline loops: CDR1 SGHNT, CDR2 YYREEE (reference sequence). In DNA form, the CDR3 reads TGTGCCAGCAGCTTGTTTGGTGGCTACACCTTC. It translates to CASSLFGGYTF. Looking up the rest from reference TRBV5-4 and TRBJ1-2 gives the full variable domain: ETGVTQSPTHLIKTRGQQVTLRCSSQSGHNTVSWYQQALGQGPQFIFQYYREEENGRGNFPPRFSGLQFPNYSSELNVNALELDDSALYLCASSLFGGYTFGSGTRLTVV.

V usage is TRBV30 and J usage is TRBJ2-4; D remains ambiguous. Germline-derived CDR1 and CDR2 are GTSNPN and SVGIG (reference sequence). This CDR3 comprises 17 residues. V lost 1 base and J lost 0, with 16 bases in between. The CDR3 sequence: CAWSERGPLIAKNIQYF. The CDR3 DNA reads TGTGCCTGGAGTGAACGAGGACCTCTAATAGCCAAAAACATTCAGTACTTC.

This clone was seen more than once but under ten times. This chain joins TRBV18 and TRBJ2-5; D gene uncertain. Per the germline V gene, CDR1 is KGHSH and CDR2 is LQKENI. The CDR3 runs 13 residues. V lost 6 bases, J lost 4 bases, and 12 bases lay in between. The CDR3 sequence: CASSPNLGETQYF. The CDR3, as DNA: TGTGCCAGCTCCCCCAATTTGGGAGAGACCCAGTACTTC.

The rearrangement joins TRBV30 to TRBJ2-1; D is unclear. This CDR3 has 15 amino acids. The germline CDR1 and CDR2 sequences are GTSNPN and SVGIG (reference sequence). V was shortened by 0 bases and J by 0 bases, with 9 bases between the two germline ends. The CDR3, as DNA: TGTGCCTGGAGTGTACTGGCGAGCTCCTACAATGAGCAGTTCTTC. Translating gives CAWSVLASSYNEQFF.

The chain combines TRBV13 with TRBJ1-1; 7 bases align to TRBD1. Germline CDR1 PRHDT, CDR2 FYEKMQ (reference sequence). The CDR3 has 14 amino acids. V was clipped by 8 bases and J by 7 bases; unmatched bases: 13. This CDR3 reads CASVRTGRMDEAFF. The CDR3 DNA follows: TGTGCCAGCGTGCGGACAGGACGAATGGATGAAGCTTTCTTT.